The rows below give T cell receptor beta chains drawn from one sample of a study of OX40 agonist ivuxolimab in advanced cancers. Clones were sequenced by immunoSEQ multiplex PCR, and TCRdb holds only the in-frame ones, with some missing. Among tens of thousands of clones listed, approximately 80% were seen once. The source was CD4+ or CD8+ T cells sorted from blood, collected in a trial of the OX40 agonist ivuxolimab. The source of these receptors is an adult with an advanced solid tumor such as melanoma, head and neck, liver or kidney cancer. Each CDR3 is given with its conserved first and last residue.

j_call: TRBJ2-1; v_call: TRBV11-2; cdr3_aa: CASSLRTSGLGEQFF
j_call: TRBJ2-7; v_call: TRBV9; cdr3_aa: CASSVGAGGPEEQYF
j_call: TRBJ2-2; v_call: TRBV7-3; cdr3_aa: CASSPHSPFRDTGELFF
j_call: TRBJ1-2; v_call: TRBV6-5; cdr3_aa: CASQGEEGGYTF
j_call: TRBJ1-2; v_call: TRBV27; cdr3_aa: CASSSQGALTYGYTF
j_call: TRBJ1-3; v_call: TRBV5-1; cdr3_aa: CASSVGPGGNTIYF
j_call: TRBJ1-2; v_call: TRBV9; cdr3_aa: CASSEHRDLSYGYTF
j_call: TRBJ2-1; v_call: TRBV7-9; cdr3_aa: CASSLQAFRGNEQFF
j_call: TRBJ2-3; v_call: TRBV4-3; cdr3_aa: CASSQERSVETQYF
j_call: TRBJ2-5; v_call: TRBV7-8; cdr3_aa: CASSPGEGRRGETQYF
j_call: TRBJ1-2; v_call: TRBV5-1; cdr3_aa: CASSFGGQSGYTF
j_call: TRBJ1-2; v_call: TRBV9; cdr3_aa: CASSQNYGYTF
j_call: TRBJ2-3; v_call: TRBV23-1; cdr3_aa: CASSHPALRLTDTQYF
j_call: TRBJ1-2; v_call: TRBV2; cdr3_aa: CASKRQANYGYTF
j_call: TRBJ2-1; v_call: TRBV7-3; cdr3_aa: CASSLPGQRNNEQFF
j_call: TRBJ1-6; v_call: TRBV5-4; cdr3_aa: CASRMTGFSSYNSPLHF
j_call: TRBJ1-1; v_call: TRBV6-5; cdr3_aa: CASSPDLWNTEAFF
j_call: TRBJ1-1; v_call: TRBV2; cdr3_aa: CASSDPLTEAFF
j_call: TRBJ2-7; v_call: TRBV5-6; cdr3_aa: CASSWDSSYEQYF
j_call: TRBJ1-2; v_call: TRBV27; cdr3_aa: CASSLEMDRENTYGYTF
j_call: TRBJ2-3; v_call: TRBV10-3; cdr3_aa: CAIKSASGSADTQYF
j_call: TRBJ1-5; v_call: TRBV28; cdr3_aa: CASGRTPYRGSQPQHF
j_call: TRBJ1-1; v_call: TRBV7-8; cdr3_aa: CASSFKGGNTEAFF
j_call: TRBJ2-5; v_call: TRBV2; cdr3_aa: CATTGAGAGETQYF
j_call: NA; v_call: TRBV28; cdr3_aa: CASSLSDGSYEQYF
j_call: TRBJ1-1; v_call: TRBV7-9; cdr3_aa: CASKSDRGEAFF
j_call: TRBJ2-3; v_call: TRBV30; cdr3_aa: CAWSRGTGSTDTQYF
j_call: TRBJ2-1; v_call: TRBV29-1; cdr3_aa: CSIDRYNEQFF
j_call: TRBJ1-5; v_call: TRBV19; cdr3_aa: CASSIGWGSDGNQPQHF
j_call: TRBJ1-5; v_call: TRBV18; cdr3_aa: CASSPSQDQPQHF
j_call: TRBJ2-3; v_call: TRBV19; cdr3_aa: CASRYPGTDTQYF
j_call: TRBJ2-5; v_call: TRBV6-1; cdr3_aa: CASSPRRREGETQYF
j_call: TRBJ1-5; v_call: TRBV18; cdr3_aa: CASSPREGRNQPQHF
j_call: TRBJ1-1; v_call: TRBV5-8; cdr3_aa: CASSRGWGMMNTEAFF
j_call: TRBJ2-5; v_call: TRBV2; cdr3_aa: CASILGAAETQYF
j_call: TRBJ2-7; v_call: TRBV2; cdr3_aa: CASSVGGTGVNEQYF
j_call: TRBJ2-3; v_call: TRBV9; cdr3_aa: CASSVVGGRADTQYF
j_call: TRBJ1-2; v_call: TRBV7-8; cdr3_aa: CASSPLRGPSNYGYTF
j_call: TRBJ1-5; v_call: TRBV10-3; cdr3_aa: CAISERTGVGQPQHF
j_call: TRBJ2-3; v_call: TRBV4-3; cdr3_aa: CASSQELGSGAPLTDTQYF
j_call: TRBJ2-1; v_call: TRBV6-5; cdr3_aa: CASSEAVAFF
j_call: TRBJ2-3; v_call: TRBV7-9; cdr3_aa: CASSRFGDTQYF
j_call: TRBJ1-3; v_call: TRBV9; cdr3_aa: CASSVGMRASGNTIYF
j_call: TRBJ1-2; v_call: TRBV6-5; cdr3_aa: CASSWDIRMGGYTF
j_call: TRBJ2-2; v_call: TRBV19; cdr3_aa: CASRRGGRSPGELFF
j_call: TRBJ1-2; v_call: TRBV27; cdr3_aa: CASSLFGGGRNYGYTF
j_call: TRBJ2-7; v_call: TRBV6-1; cdr3_aa: CASLDERTYYEQYF